The 32 T cell receptor beta chains given below trace back to one sample, sequenced in a study of blood T cell repertoires in COVID-19. Clones were read by immunoSEQ multiplex PCR, and TCRdb kept only the in-frame ones, dropping some. Seen here are about 79,000 clones, 85% to 90% observed once, and the top ten hold about 14%. The specimen sequenced was peripheral blood. These receptors all stem from a man between 65 and 85 years old with active or convalescent COVID-19.

In nucleotides, the CDR3 is TGTGCCAGCAGCGTAAGCTGGGGGGGAGGCGGGGAGCTGTTTTTT. This translates into CASSVSWGGGGELFF. V gene TRBV9 combines with J gene TRBJ2-2; TRBD2 matches 7 bases. Germline trimming cut 1 base from V and 7 bases from J; bases unmatched to any gene: 7. Germline V CDR1 and CDR2: SGDLS, YYNGEE. The CDR3 runs 15 residues.

J is TRBJ1-2 and V is TRBV6-5; 7 bases line up with TRBD1. CDR1 is MNHEY, CDR2 SVGAGI, per germline. The CDR3 is 13 amino acids. V was clipped by 6 bases and J by 5 bases; unmatched bases: 6. The CDR3 sequence is CASRGTEAYGYTF. The CDR3 DNA reads TGTGCCAGCAGGGGGACAGAGGCGTATGGCTACACCTTC.

This chain uses TRBV7-9 with TRBJ2-1, with D maybe TRBD1 (6 bases). Germline loops: CDR1 SEHNR, CDR2 FQNEAQ (reference sequence). V was shortened by 2 bases and J by 9 bases, with 17 bases between the two germline ends. This CDR3 is built from 15 residues. DNA for the CDR3: TGTGCCAGCAGCTTACGCCACAGGGATGAGGTTGAGCAGTTCTTC. This sequence encodes CASSLRHRDEVEQFF.

This clone was detected only once. The chain links TRBV7-9 to TRBJ2-5; tentatively, D is TRBD2 (5 bases). Deletions cut 4 bases from V and 1 base from J, with 10 bases between. The CDR3 spans 14 residues. Germline CDR1 reads SEHNR; CDR2 reads FQNEAQ (reference sequence). DNA for the CDR3: TGTGCCAGCAGCTCGGGGAGAGTCCAAGAGACCCAGTACTTC. Protein sequence: CASSSGRVQETQYF.

The chain couples TRBV5-1 to TRBJ1-2; D is uncertain. This CDR3 comprises 14 residues. The germline V gene encodes CDR1 SGHRS and CDR2 YFSETQ. Trimming left V 4 bases short and J 4 bases short, with 14 bases between. CDR3 DNA: TGCGCCAGCAGCCCGGACGGAGGGTCCTATGGCTACACCTTC. It codes for CASSPDGGSYGYTF.

The chain has TRBV3-1 (or the pseudogene TRBV3-2) and TRBJ1-2; D is unresolved. Per the germline V gene, CDR1 is LGHDT and CDR2 is YNNKEL (reference sequence). V was pared by 2 bases and J by 2 bases, with 6 bases between. This CDR3 comprises 13 residues. The CDR3 loop reads CASSQLTNYGYTF. The CDR3 DNA sequence: TGTGCCAGCAGCCAACTAACGAACTATGGCTACACCTTC.

V gene TRBV7-2 combines with J gene TRBJ2-7; 8 positions match TRBD2. Germline V lookup: CDR1 SGHTA, CDR2 FQGNSA. The CDR3 consists of 14 residues. The junction had 1 base not matched to a gene; V was cut back by 0 bases and J by 3 bases. The CDR3 nucleotides are TGTGCCAGCAGCTTAGCTAGCGGGGACTACGAGCAGTACTTC. It encodes CASSLASGDYEQYF.

This clone was observed a few times. V usage is TRBV5-1 and J usage is TRBJ1-5; the match to TRBD1 covers 12 bases. Losses at the gene ends were 4 bases for V and 7 bases for J; bases not matched to a gene: 3. CDR1 SGHRS and CDR2 YFSETQ come from the germline V gene. The CDR3 runs to 14 residues. CDR3 loop: CASSTGTGGQPQHF. The CDR3 coding sequence is TGCGCCAGCAGCACCGGGACAGGGGGCCAGCCCCAGCATTTT.

The chain is built from TRBV18 and TRBJ2-2; 13 nucleotides match TRBD2. CDR1 and CDR2 from the germline V gene are KGHSH and LQKENI. CDR3 length: 19 amino acids. Trimming took 3 bases from V and 1 from J; bases not matched to a gene: 8. CDR3 coding DNA: TGTGCCAGCTCACCCCTAGGACTAGCGGGAGTGAGGAACACCGGGGAGCTGTTTTTT. Its protein is CASSPLGLAGVRNTGELFF.

The CDR3 is CASSLDERGYTF. The CDR3 DNA sequence: TGTGCCAGCAGCTTGGATGAGAGGGGCTACACCTTC. V is TRBV5-4 and J is TRBJ1-2; no clear D. The CDR3 runs 12 residues. Looked up from germline, CDR1 is SGHNT and CDR2 is YYREEE (reference sequence). Trimming pared 0 bases from V and 8 bases from J, leaving 8 bases between.

J is TRBJ2-3 and V is TRBV27; no definite D call. The germline V gene encodes CDR1 MNHEY and CDR2 SMNVEV (reference sequence). There are 13 residues in the CDR3. The V end lost 5 bases, the J end lost 6 bases, and 12 bases lay between the germline ends. CDR3 amino acids: CASSPPPRDTQYF. CDR3 DNA sequence: TGTGCCAGCAGTCCACCCCCGCGGGATACGCAGTATTTT.

The chain couples TRBV9 to TRBJ1-5; TRBD1 might be the D (5 bases). The CDR3 has 14 residues. The V gene's germline CDR1 is SGDLS and CDR2 YYNGEE. V dropped 2 bases and J dropped 9 bases, with 15 bases sitting between them. CDR3 region: CASSVGQGLGPQHF. DNA of the CDR3: TGTGCCAGCAGCGTCGGGCAGGGACTTGGGCCCCAGCATTTT.

V gene TRBV14 combines with J gene TRBJ1-6; TRBD1 might be the D (6 bases). CDR3 length: 14 amino acids. V was pared by 3 bases and J by 9 bases, with 12 bases between. From germline, CDR1 is SGHDN and CDR2 FVKESK. Written as DNA, the CDR3 is TGTGCCAGCAGCCAGGTCGGGGGGCGTTCACCCCTCCACTTT. This gives the protein CASSQVGGRSPLHF.

This rearrangement joins TRBV7-9 to TRBJ1-3; unclear D gene. This CDR3 is built from 14 residues. From germline, CDR1 is SEHNR and CDR2 FQNEAQ (reference sequence). Trimming removed 1 base at V and 3 bases at J, with 7 bases between. The CDR3 DNA reads TGTGCCAGCAGCTTAGTTGGGAGTGGAAACACCATATATTTT. As protein: CASSLVGSGNTIYF. The variable domain in full, with the rest retrieved from reference TRBV7-9 and TRBJ1-3, is DTGVSQNPRHKITKRGQNVTFRCDPISEHNRLYWYRQTLGQGPEFLTYFQNEAQLEKSRLLSDRFSAERPKGSFSTLEIQRTEQGDSAMYLCASSLVGSGNTIYFGEGSWLTVV.

The genes are TRBV18 and TRBJ1-4; 10 bases are a match to TRBD1. Germline assignment: CDR1 KGHSH and CDR2 LQKENI. CDR3 size: 15 residues. J lost 5 bases, V lost 3 bases, and 3 bases had no gene match. CDR3 in DNA: TGTGCCAGCTCACCGTCGGGACAGGGGAATGAAAAACTGTTTTTT. Protein sequence: CASSPSGQGNEKLFF.

The sample holds one count of this clone. The V and J genes are TRBV24-1 and TRBJ1-1; TRBD1 is a possible D gene (6 bases). CDR3 size: 14 residues. V was cut by 9 bases and J by 2 bases, with 15 bases left in between. The V gene's germline CDR1 is KGHDR and CDR2 SFDVKD. CDR3 coding DNA: TGTGCCACCCGCGGGGGGGCTGCTAACACTGAAGCTTTCTTT. Its translation is CATRGGAANTEAFF.

The chain joins TRBV5-1 to TRBJ2-5, with D tentatively TRBD2 (6 bases). The CDR3 covers 14 residues. Germline V CDR1 and CDR2: SGHRS, YFSETQ. The germline V and J ends were trimmed by 1 base and 2 bases, with 9 bases remaining between them. The CDR3 here is CASSLSGLQETQYF. In nucleotides, the CDR3 is TGCGCCAGCAGCTTGTCCGGACTACAAGAGACCCAGTACTTC.

This rearrangement joins TRBV28 to TRBJ2-1; TRBD1 might be the D (6 bases). The CDR3 is made up of 16 amino acids. Germline V gene data show CDR1 as MDHEN and CDR2 as SYDVKM. V was trimmed by 6 bases and J by 0 bases, leaving 15 bases between them. The CDR3 loop is CASSRQGRSSYNEQFF. CDR3 nucleotides: TGTGCCAGCAGCCGCCAGGGGCGGAGCTCCTACAATGAGCAGTTCTTC. The whole variable domain, filled in from reference TRBV28 and TRBJ2-1, reads DVKVTQSSRYLVKRTGEKVFLECVQDMDHENMFWYRQDPGLGLRLIYFSYDVKMKEKGDIPEGYSVSREKKERFSLILESASTNQTSMYLCASSRQGRSSYNEQFFGPGTRLTVL.

The V gene is TRBV30, the J gene TRBJ2-7, with no clear D. This CDR3 region has 16 residues. The germline CDR1 and CDR2 sequences are GTSNPN and SVGIG (reference sequence). V shed 3 bases and J shed 0 bases, with 18 bases lying between them. The CDR3 DNA reads TGTGCCTGGAGACCCGGTGCCCGACTTCACTCCTACGAGCAGTACTTC. Its translation: CAWRPGARLHSYEQYF.

This chain uses TRBV5-1 with TRBJ2-7; 7 bases fit TRBD2. Per germline, CDR1 SGHRS and CDR2 YFSETQ. This CDR3 has 15 amino acids. J gave up 4 bases and V 2 bases, and 9 bases lay outside the gene matches. The CDR3, as DNA: TGCGCCAGCAGCTTAAGAGCGGGAAGTTATTACGAGCAGTACTTC. Its protein is CASSLRAGSYYEQYF.

This clone appeared a single time. This chain joins TRBV30 and TRBJ2-7, with a weak D call TRBD1 (5 bases). The CDR3 consists of 14 residues. Trimming cost V 7 bases and J 4 bases, with 20 bases left between them. CDR1 and CDR2 (germline): GTSNPN, SVGIG (reference sequence). As DNA, the CDR3 is TGTGCCTCCAAGCAGGGAACATTTACTTACGAGCAGTACTTC. Translation gives CASKQGTFTYEQYF. The full variable domain, completed using reference TRBV30 and TRBJ2-7, is SQTIHQWPATLVQPVGSPLSLECTVEGTSNPNLYWYRQAAGRGLQLLFYSVGIGQISSEVPQNLSASRPQDRQFILSSKKLLLSDSGFYLCASKQGTFTYEQYFGPGTRLTVT.

The V and J genes are TRBV7-2 and TRBJ1-1; weak D call: TRBD1 (5 bases). CDR1 SGHTA and CDR2 FQGNSA come from the germline V gene. Trimming cost V 5 bases and J 3 bases, with 16 bases left between them. This CDR3 is built from 15 residues. This CDR3 reads CASSLQAGLDTEAFF. The CDR3, as DNA: TGTGCCAGCAGCCTTCAGGCAGGGTTGGACACTGAAGCTTTCTTT. The whole variable domain, filled in from reference TRBV7-2 and TRBJ1-1, reads GAGVSQSPSNKVTEKGKDVELRCDPISGHTALYWYRQSLGQGLEFLIYFQGNSAPDKSGLPSDRFSAERTGGSVSTLTIQRTQQEDSAVYLCASSLQAGLDTEAFFGQGTRLTVV.

The chain joins TRBV19 to TRBJ1-1; no definite D call. Trimming shortened V by 9 bases and J by 1 base, and 18 bases separated the two germline ends. The CDR3 runs to 15 residues. CDR1 is LNHDA, CDR2 SQIVND, per germline (reference sequence). The CDR3 nucleotides are TGTGCCAGAGGCCCCGAGCAGGTTGGGAACACTGAAGCTTTCTTT. Translating it yields CARGPEQVGNTEAFF.

V and J are TRBV24-1 and TRBJ2-5; 16 bases match TRBD2. The CDR3 has 20 residues. J gave up 1 base and V 7 bases, and 14 bases lay outside the gene matches. Germline lookup yields CDR1 KGHDR and CDR2 SFDVKD. In DNA, the CDR3 is TGTGCCACCAGCCCGCGGGGACTAGCGGGAGGGGGGACCCTCCAAGAGACCCAGTACTTC. This encodes CATSPRGLAGGGTLQETQYF.

V usage is TRBV30 and J usage is TRBJ2-7; TRBD2 matches 7 bases. This CDR3 comprises 14 residues. Germline V gene lookup returns CDR1 GTSNPN and CDR2 SVGIG (reference sequence). V lost 2 bases, J lost 5 bases, and 9 bases stayed unmatched. The CDR3: CAWSHAGVRDEQYF. The CDR3 DNA follows: TGTGCCTGGAGTCACGCGGGAGTCCGGGACGAGCAGTACTTC.

This clone turned up a few times. The chain employs TRBV7-2 and TRBJ2-1; 7 bases align to TRBD2. The V gene's germline CDR1 is SGHTA and CDR2 FQGNSA. The trim removed 3 bases at V and 8 bases at J, leaving 13 bases unmatched. This CDR3 is built from 16 residues. CDR3 sequence: CASSFLGGGRRHEQFF. CDR3 sequence (DNA): TGTGCCAGCAGCTTTCTTGGTGGCGGGAGAAGGCATGAGCAGTTCTTC.

The CDR3 protein is CASRQGADTEAFF. Written as DNA, the CDR3 is TGTGCCAGCAGGCAAGGGGCTGACACTGAAGCTTTCTTT. J is TRBJ1-1 and V is TRBV21-1; the D call TRBD1 from the table was never checked on the DNA. TRBV21-1 is recorded as a pseudogene. The CDR3 runs to 13 residues.

The J gene is TRBJ2-5, the V gene TRBV2; TRBD2 matches 11 bases. CDR1 is SNHLY, CDR2 FYNNEI, per germline. V was pared by 6 bases and J by 5 bases, with 8 bases of the junction left unmatched. This CDR3 is built from 15 residues. Here the CDR3 reads CASSVAGGSRETQYF. The CDR3 region has the DNA TGTGCCAGCAGCGTAGCGGGAGGGTCTCGGGAGACCCAGTACTTC.

The chain carries TRBV27 and TRBJ2-7; TRBD2 matches at 10 bases. The CDR3 sequence is 15 residues long. Germline values: CDR1 MNHEY, CDR2 SMNVEV (reference sequence). V trimming: 0 bases; J trimming: 5 bases; junction bases outside the gene matches: 4. The CDR3: CASSLSGGLANEQYF. The CDR3 coding sequence is TGTGCCAGCAGTTTATCGGGGGGACTAGCGAACGAGCAGTACTTC.

The chain combines TRBV7-9 with TRBJ1-5, with D possibly matching TRBD1 (6 bases). Germline V gene data show CDR1 as SEHNR and CDR2 as FQNEAQ (reference sequence). With 5 bases removed from V and 0 bases from J, the gap between germline ends came to 20 bases. The CDR3 is 18 residues long. CDR3 DNA sequence: TGTGCCAGCAGCCCAGGACAGCCCGGTACGAATAGCAATCAGCCCCAGCATTTT. Amino acids: CASSPGQPGTNSNQPQHF.

This chain uses TRBV7-9 with TRBJ1-1; 9 bases line up with TRBD1. The CDR3 has 15 residues. The ends lost 5 bases at V and 3 bases at J; junction bases unmatched: 7. Germline CDR1 is SEHNR and CDR2 is FQNEAQ (reference sequence). CDR3 in DNA: TGTGCCAGCAGCCAATCACAGGGGGCGGACACTGAAGCTTTCTTT. Translated, it gives CASSQSQGADTEAFF.

The count of this clone is one. The genes are TRBV6-4 and TRBJ1-5; D gene unclear. The CDR3 has 13 amino acids. Between the trimmed V and J ends, which lost 3 bases and 5 bases, there was a span of 8 bases. Per germline, CDR1 MRHNA and CDR2 SNTAGT. CDR3 residues: CASSEAQHQPQHF. CDR3 nucleotide sequence: TGTGCCAGCAGTGAGGCTCAACATCAGCCCCAGCATTTT.